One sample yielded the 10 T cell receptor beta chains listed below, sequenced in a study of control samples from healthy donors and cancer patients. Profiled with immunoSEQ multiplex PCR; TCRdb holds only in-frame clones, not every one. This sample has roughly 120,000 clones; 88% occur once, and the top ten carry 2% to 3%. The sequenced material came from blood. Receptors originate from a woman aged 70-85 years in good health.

CDR3 sequence (DNA): TGCGCCAGCAGCCTTAGCGGGGGGGATTACAATGAGCAGTTCTTC. It codes for CASSLSGGDYNEQFF. This chain links TRBV4-1 with TRBJ2-1; TRBD2 matches at 11 bases. Trimming at V came to 4 bases and at J to 4 bases, leaving 3 bases not matched to a gene. CDR3 length: 15 amino acids. CDR1 MGHRA and CDR2 YSYEKL come from the germline V gene.

This CDR3 is CASSDRAGGPTDTQYF. Written as DNA, the CDR3 is TGCGCCAGCAGTGACCGAGCGGGGGGGCCCACAGATACGCAGTATTTT. J is TRBJ2-3 and V is TRBV10-1; 10 nucleotides line up with TRBD2. The CDR3 runs 16 residues. V shed 3 bases, J shed 2 bases, and the junction held 5 bases outside the gene matches. The germline V gene has CDR1 WNHNN and CDR2 SYGVQD (reference sequence).

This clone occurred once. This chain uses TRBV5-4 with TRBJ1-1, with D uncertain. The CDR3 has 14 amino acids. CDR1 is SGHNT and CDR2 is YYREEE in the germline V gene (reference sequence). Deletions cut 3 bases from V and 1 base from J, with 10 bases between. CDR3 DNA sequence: TGTGCCAGCAGCTCTGTCCGGACGAACACTGAAGCTTTCTTT. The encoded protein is CASSSVRTNTEAFF. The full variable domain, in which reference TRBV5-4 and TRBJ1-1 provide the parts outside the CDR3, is ETGVTQSPTHLIKTRGQQVTLRCSSQSGHNTVSWYQQALGQGPQFIFQYYREEENGRGNFPPRFSGLQFPNYSSELNVNALELDDSALYLCASSSVRTNTEAFFGQGTRLTVV.

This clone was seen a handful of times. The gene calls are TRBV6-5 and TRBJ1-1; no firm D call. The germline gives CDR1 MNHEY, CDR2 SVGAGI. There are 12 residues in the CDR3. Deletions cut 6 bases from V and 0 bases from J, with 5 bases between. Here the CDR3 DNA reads TGTGCCAGCAGATATTTGAACACTGAAGCTTTCTTT. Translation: CASRYLNTEAFF.

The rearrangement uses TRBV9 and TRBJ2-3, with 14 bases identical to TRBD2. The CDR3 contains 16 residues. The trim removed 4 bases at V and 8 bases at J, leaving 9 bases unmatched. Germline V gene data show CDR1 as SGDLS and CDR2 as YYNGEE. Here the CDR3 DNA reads TGTGCCAGCAGCCCACGACTAGCGGGGGGGCAGGGTACGCAGTATTTT. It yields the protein CASSPRLAGGQGTQYF.

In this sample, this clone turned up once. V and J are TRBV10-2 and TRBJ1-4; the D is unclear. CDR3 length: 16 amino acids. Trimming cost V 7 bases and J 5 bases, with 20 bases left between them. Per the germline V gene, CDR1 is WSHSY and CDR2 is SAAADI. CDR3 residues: CASMLDIGGANEKLFF. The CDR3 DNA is TGCGCCAGCATGCTCGATATCGGAGGAGCGAATGAAAAACTGTTTTTT.

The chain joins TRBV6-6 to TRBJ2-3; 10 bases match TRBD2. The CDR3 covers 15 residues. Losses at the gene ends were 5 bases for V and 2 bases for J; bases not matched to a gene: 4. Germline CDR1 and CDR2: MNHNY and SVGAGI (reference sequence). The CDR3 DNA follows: TGTGCCAGCAGTGGACTAGCGGCAAACACAGATACGCAGTATTTT. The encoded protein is CASSGLAANTDTQYF.

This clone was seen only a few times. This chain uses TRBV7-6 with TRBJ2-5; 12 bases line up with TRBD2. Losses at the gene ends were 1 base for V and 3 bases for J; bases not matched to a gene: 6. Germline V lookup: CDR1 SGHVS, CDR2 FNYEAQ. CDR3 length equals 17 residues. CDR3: CASSLVPSGGGKETQYF. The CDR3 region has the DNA TGTGCCAGCAGCTTAGTGCCTAGCGGGGGGGGAAAAGAGACCCAGTACTTC.

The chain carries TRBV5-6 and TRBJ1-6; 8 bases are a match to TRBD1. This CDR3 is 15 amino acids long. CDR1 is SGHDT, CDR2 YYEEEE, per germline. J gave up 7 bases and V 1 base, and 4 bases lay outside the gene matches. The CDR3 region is CASSLSRQGNSPLHF. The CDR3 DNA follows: TGTGCCAGCAGCTTGTCGAGACAGGGGAATTCACCCCTCCACTTT.

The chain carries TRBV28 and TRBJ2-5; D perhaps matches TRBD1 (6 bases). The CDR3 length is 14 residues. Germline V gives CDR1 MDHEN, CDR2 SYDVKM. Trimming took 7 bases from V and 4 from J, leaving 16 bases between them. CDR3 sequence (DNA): TGTGCCAGCAAGCTACAGGGAAGGGTAGAGACCCAGTACTTC. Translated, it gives CASKLQGRVETQYF.